A single TCR beta chain is shown here with its context. What it recognizes is unknown. Some clones are missing from TCRdb's copy, which holds only in-frame ones; the method was immunoSEQ multiplex PCR. The table includes 25,000 or so clones, more than 70% detected once. The data originate from a study of lymphopenia after photon versus proton radiotherapy. The study's findings and limits: Post-nadir diversity loss with photons came from oligoclonal expansion, particularly CD8+ Temra cells.

The CDR3 spans 14 residues. Trimming removed 1 base at V and 6 bases at J, with 10 bases between. The TCR was taken from a man younger than 40 with gastric cancer. The chain couples TRBV5-7 to TRBJ2-2, with D perhaps matching TRBD1 (5 bases). TRBV5-7 qualifies as an ORF whose function is uncertain. The sample consisted of peripheral blood, taken from a patient treated with photon-based radiotherapy. The CDR3 coding sequence is TGTGCCAGCAGCTTGAAAACAGGCCCCGGGGAGCTGTTTTTT. Its translation is CASSLKTGPGELFF.